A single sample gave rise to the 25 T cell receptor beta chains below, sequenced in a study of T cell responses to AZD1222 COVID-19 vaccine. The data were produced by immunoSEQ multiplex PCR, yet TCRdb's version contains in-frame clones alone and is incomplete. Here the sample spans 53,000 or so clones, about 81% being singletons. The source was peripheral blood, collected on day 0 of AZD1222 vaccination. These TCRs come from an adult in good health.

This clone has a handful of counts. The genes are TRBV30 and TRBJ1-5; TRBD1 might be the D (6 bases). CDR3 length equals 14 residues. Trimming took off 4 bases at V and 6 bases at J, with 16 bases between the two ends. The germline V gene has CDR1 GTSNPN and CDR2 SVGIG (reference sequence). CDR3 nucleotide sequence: TGTGCCTGGAAGTCGACGGGGGGGGCTCAGCCCCAGCATTTT. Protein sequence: CAWKSTGGAQPQHF.

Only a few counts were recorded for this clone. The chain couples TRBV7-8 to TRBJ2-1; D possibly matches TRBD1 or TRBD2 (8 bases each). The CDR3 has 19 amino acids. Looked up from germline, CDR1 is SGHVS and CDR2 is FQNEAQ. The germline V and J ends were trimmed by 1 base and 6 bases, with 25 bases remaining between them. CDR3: CASSLVQGASGGPGNEQFF. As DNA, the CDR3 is TGTGCCAGCAGCTTAGTCCAGGGGGCTTCGGGAGGGCCGGGCAATGAGCAGTTCTTC.

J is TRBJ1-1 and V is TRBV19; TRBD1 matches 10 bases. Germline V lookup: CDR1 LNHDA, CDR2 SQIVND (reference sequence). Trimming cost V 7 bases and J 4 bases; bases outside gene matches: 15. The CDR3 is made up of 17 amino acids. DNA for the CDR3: TGTGCCAGTATCTCCCGAGCCAGGGGACAGGGGTTCACTGAAGCTTTCTTT. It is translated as CASISRARGQGFTEAFF.

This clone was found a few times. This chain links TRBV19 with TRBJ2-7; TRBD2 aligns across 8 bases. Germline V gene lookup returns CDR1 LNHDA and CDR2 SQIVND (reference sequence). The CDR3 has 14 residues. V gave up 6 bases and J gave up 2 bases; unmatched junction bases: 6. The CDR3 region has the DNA TGTGCCAGTAGCCACACTAGCGGCCCCTACGAGCAGTACTTC. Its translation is CASSHTSGPYEQYF.

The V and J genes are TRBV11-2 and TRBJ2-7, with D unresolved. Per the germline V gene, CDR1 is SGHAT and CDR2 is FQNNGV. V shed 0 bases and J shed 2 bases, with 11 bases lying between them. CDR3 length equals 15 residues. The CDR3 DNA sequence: TGTGCCAGCAGCTTAGATGTAGGCCAACCCTACGAGCAGTACTTC. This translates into CASSLDVGQPYEQYF.

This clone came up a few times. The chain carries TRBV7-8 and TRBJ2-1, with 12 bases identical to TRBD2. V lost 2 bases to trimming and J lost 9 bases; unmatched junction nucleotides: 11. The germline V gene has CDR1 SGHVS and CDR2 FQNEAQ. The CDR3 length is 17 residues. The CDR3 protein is CASSLIWGASGRVEQFF. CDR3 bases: TGTGCCAGCAGCTTAATATGGGGGGCTAGCGGGAGGGTTGAGCAGTTCTTC.

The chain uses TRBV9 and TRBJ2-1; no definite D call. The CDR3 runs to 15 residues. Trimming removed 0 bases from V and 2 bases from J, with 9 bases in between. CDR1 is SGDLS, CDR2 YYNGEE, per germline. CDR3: CASSVEASPYNEQFF. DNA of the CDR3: TGTGCCAGCAGCGTAGAAGCGTCCCCCTACAATGAGCAGTTCTTC. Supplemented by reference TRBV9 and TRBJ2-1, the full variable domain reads DSGVTQTPKHLITATGQRVTLRCSPRSGDLSVYWYQQSLDQGLQFLIQYYNGEERAKGNILERFSAQQFPDLHSELNLSSLELGDSALYFCASSVEASPYNEQFFGPGTRLTVL.

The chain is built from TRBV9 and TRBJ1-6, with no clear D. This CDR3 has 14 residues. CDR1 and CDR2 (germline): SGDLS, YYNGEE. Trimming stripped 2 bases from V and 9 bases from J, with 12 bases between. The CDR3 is CASSVQERSSPLHF. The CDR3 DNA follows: TGTGCCAGCAGCGTTCAGGAGAGGAGTTCACCCCTCCACTTT.

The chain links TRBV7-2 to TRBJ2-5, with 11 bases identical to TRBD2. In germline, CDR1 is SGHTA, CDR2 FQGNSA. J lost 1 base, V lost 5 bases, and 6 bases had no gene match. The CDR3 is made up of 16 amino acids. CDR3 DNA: TGTGCCAGCAGCCCCCCGGGACTAGCGGTCCAAGAGACCCAGTACTTC. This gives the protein CASSPPGLAVQETQYF. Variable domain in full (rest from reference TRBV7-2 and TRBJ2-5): GAGVSQSPSNKVTEKGKDVELRCDPISGHTALYWYRQSLGQGLEFLIYFQGNSAPDKSGLPSDRFSAERTGGSVSTLTIQRTQQEDSAVYLCASSPPGLAVQETQYFGPGTRLLVL.

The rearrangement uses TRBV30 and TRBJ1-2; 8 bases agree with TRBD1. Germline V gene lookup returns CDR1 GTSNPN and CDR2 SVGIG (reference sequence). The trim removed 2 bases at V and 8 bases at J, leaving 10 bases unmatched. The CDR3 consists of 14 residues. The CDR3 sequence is CAWSKLRQGLGYTF. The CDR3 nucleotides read TGTGCCTGGAGTAAACTGCGACAGGGGCTGGGCTACACCTTC.

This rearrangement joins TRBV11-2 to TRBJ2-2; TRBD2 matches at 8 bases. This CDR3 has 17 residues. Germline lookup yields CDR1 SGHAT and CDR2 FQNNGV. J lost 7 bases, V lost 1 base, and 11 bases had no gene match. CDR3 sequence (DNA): TGTGCCAGCAGCTTAGCCAGGACTAGCAACCCGATCGGGGAGCTGTTTTTT. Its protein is CASSLARTSNPIGELFF.

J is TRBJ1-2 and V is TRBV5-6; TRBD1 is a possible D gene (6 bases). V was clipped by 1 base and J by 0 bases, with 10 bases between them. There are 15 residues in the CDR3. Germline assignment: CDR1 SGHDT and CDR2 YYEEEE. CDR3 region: CASSLFTGSNYGYTF. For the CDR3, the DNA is TGTGCCAGCAGCTTGTTTACAGGGTCTAACTATGGCTACACCTTC.

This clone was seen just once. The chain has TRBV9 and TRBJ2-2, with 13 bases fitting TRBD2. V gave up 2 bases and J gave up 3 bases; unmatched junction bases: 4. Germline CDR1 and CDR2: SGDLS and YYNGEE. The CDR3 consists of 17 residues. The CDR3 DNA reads TGTGCCAGCAGCGTGCTCGGGACTAGCGGGGACACCGGGGAGCTGTTTTTT. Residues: CASSVLGTSGDTGELFF.

The CDR3 DNA follows: TGCGCCAGCACTCCTACAACAGGGGGAGAGCAGTACTTC. Translation: CASTPTTGGEQYF. V and J are TRBV10-1 and TRBJ2-7; 8 bases map to TRBD1. V lost 7 bases to trimming and J lost 7 bases; unmatched junction nucleotides: 9. The V gene's germline CDR1 is WNHNN and CDR2 SYGVQD (reference sequence). CDR3 length: 13 residues.

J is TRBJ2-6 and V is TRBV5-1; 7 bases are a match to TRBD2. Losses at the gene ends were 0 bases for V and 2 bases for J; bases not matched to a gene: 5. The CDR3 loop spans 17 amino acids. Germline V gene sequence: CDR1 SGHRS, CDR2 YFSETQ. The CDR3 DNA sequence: TGCGCCAGCAGCTTGGGGCCGGGGGGAACTGGGGCCAACGTCCTGACTTTC. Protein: CASSLGPGGTGANVLTF.

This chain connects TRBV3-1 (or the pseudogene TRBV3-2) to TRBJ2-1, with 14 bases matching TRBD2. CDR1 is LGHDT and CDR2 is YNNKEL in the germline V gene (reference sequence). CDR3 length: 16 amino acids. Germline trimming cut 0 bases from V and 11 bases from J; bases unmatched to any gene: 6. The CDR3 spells CASSQDRGTSGSQQFF. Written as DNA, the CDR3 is TGTGCCAGCAGCCAAGATCGGGGGACTAGCGGGAGTCAGCAGTTCTTC.

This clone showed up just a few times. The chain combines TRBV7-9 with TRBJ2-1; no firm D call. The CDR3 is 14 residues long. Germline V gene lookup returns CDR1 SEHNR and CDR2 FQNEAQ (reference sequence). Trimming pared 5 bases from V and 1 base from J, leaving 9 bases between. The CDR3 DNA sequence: TGTGCCAGCAGCCCCCCGTTTTCCTACAATGAGCAGTTCTTC. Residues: CASSPPFSYNEQFF.

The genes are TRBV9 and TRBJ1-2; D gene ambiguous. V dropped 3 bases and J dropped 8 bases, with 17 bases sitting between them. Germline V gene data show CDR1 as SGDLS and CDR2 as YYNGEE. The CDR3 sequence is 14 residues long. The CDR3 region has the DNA TGTGCCAGCAGCGCCAGTGGAGCCCCTGCGGGCTACACCTTC. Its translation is CASSASGAPAGYTF.

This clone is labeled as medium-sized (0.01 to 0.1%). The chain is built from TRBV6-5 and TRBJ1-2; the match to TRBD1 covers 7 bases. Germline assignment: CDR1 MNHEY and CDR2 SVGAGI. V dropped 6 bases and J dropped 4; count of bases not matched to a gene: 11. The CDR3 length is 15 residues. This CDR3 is CASSTAQQGPYGYTF. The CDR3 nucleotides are TGTGCCAGCAGCACCGCTCAACAGGGGCCCTATGGCTACACCTTC.

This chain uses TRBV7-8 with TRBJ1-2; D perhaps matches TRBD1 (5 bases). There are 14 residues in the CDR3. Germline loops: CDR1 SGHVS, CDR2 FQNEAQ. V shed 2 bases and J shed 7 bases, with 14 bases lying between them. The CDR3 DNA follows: TGTGCCAGCAGCTTACCGGGACGGCTAGCTGGCTACACCTTC. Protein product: CASSLPGRLAGYTF.

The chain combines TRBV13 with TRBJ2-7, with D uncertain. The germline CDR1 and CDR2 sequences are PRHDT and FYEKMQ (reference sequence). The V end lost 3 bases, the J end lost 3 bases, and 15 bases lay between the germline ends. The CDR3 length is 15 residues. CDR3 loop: CASSLRDPKYYEQYF. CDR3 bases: TGTGCCAGCAGCTTGCGTGACCCAAAATACTACGAGCAGTACTTC.

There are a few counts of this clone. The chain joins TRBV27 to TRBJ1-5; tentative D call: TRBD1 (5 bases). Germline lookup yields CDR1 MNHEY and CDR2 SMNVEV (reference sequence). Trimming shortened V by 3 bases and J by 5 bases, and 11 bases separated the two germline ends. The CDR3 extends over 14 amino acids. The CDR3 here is CASSFGGIDQPQHF. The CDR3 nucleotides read TGTGCCAGCAGTTTTGGGGGGATCGATCAGCCCCAGCATTTT.

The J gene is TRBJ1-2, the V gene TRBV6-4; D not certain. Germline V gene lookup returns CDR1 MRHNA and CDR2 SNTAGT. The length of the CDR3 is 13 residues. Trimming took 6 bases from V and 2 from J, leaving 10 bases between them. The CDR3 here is CASRANINYGYTF. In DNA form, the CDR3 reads TGTGCCAGCAGGGCGAATATCAACTATGGCTACACCTTC.

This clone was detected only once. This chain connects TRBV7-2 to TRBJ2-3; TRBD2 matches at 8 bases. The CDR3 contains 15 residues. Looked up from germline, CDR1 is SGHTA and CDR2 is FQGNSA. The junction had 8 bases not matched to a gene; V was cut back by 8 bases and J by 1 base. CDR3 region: CASVLAGFGTDTQYF. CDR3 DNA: TGTGCCAGCGTGTTAGCGGGGTTTGGCACAGATACGCAGTATTTT.

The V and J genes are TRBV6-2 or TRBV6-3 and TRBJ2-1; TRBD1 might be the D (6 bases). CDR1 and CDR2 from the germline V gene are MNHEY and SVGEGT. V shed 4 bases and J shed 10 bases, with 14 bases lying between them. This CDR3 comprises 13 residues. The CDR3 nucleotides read TGTGCCAGCAGTTCACAGGGTTATAGCGAGCAGTTCTTC. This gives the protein CASSSQGYSEQFF.